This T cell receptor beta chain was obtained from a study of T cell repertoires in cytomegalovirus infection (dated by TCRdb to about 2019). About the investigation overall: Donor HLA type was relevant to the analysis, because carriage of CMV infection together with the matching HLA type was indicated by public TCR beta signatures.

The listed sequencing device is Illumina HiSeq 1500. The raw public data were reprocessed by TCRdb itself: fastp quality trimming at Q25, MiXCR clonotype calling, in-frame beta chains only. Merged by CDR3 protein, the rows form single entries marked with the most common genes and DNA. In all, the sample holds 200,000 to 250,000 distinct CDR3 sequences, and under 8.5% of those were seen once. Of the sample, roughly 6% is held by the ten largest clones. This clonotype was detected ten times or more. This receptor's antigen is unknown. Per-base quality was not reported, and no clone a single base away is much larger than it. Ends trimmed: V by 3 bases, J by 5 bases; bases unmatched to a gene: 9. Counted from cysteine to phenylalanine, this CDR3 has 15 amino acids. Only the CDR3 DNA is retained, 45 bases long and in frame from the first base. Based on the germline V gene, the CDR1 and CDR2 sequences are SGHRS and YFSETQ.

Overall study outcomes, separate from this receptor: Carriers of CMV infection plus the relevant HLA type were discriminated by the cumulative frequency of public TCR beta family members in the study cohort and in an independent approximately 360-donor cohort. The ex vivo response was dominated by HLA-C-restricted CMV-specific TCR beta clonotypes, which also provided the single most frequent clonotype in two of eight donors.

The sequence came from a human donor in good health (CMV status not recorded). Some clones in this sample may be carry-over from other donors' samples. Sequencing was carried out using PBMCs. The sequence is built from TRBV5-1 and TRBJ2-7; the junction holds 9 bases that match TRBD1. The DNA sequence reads TGCGCCAGCAGCTACCGGGACAGGGAGTCCCACGAGCAGTACTTC. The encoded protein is CASSYRDRESHEQYF.